The sequence of this TCR beta chain was determined in a study of tissue T cells after allogeneic stem cell transplantation (dated by TCRdb to between 2021 and 2023). Some background on the complete study: The study profiled TCR beta repertoires in many tissues obtained from research autopsies of patients with and without GVHD, and also in mouse models of GVHD. The human arm was conducted as a prospective observational study, and neither blinding nor randomization was performed.

The library relied on the immunoSEQ multiplex PCR assay. TCRbeta CDR3 sequencing was done by Adaptive Biotechnologies at survey depth, reporting CDR3 sequences, V/J genes, productive frequency and template counts. Amplification of TCR beta CDR3 regions was performed from genomic DNA rather than from RNA. The source study handled its data this way. Jensen-Shannon divergence was used to quantify pairwise repertoire overlap between tissues, with a value of 1 indicating complete divergence and a value of 0 indicating identical repertoires. Based on pairwise JSD values, tissues were grouped by single-linkage agglomerative hierarchical clustering, and the results were shown as dendrograms. GLIPH2 was applied to all patient samples using simulation_depth 1000, kmer_min_depth 3, and cdr3_length_cutoff 8, and only groups with more than two unique CDR3s were retained. A standardized tissue-overlap score was calculated by extrapolating Jaccard GLIPH-group overlap across patients to a standard repertoire size of 1000 clones. Linear mixed-effect models, with tissue included as a fixed effect and individual included as a random effect, were used to assess associations of diversity with clinical or experimental variables. TCRdb obtained this table from immuneACCESS and retained in-frame rearrangements with V and J assigned. These tables miss some clones; where compared with another copy, unresolved V genes account for less than half of the shortfall, and the remainder is unexplained. V, J and clone size derive from that table, while D and trimming were established from the DNA sequence. Within this sample are about 7,400 clones, with 65% to 80% of them counted one time only. Roughly 0.83% of the sample is held by the ten biggest clonotypes.

The germline V gene encodes CDR1 GFQATS and CDR2 STVNSAI. Trimming leaves V shorter by 1 base and J shorter by 1 base, with the junction holding 2 bases beyond the gene matches. The CDR3 goes from the cysteine to the phenylalanine over 14 residues. The CDR3 was read in part: 39 bases, with the frame set at base 1. About this clone itself: No antigen is known for it. The gene names and germline sequences used here belong to the mouse. The read finishes 1 residue shy of the CDR3 end, and the germline J gene is used to complete it.

General findings and caveats noted by the study authors: Which tissue TCRs were alloreactive or antigen-specific was not determined in the study, and some of the clones might have been host cells that persisted. Only a few T cell clones appeared in more than one patient, yet motif-based clustering showed tissue-specific repertoire signatures that were shared between patients. A small and clinically heterogeneous patient cohort was studied, and sampling depth was acknowledged as a limitation. In both patients and mice, only a limited portion of the TCR repertoire detected in tissues was captured by blood and spleen T cells. Within patients, how anatomically similar tissues were was a major factor shaping TCR repertoire composition, regardless of disease or transplant status.

The V and J segments used are TRBV20 and TRBJ1-1, with TRBD1 identical over 8 junction bases. The sequenced sample consisted of blood. The origin of this receptor is a female BALB/c mouse in good health. The strain in question carries the MHC haplotype H2-d. The CDR3 protein: CGARGQGRNTEVFF. Incomplete CDR3 DNA: TGTGGTGCTAGGGGACAGGGGAGAAACACAGAAGTCTTC.